The clone carrying this T cell receptor beta chain was observed many times. This specimen comes from a study of T cells in Graves' hyperthyroidism and ophthalmopathy. The CDR3 length is 15 residues. Germline V CDR1 and CDR2: LGHNA, YNFKEQ. After removal of 2 bases from V and 8 bases from J, the junction contained 9 bases not matched to a gene. Using RNA transcripts as the source, TCR beta CDR3 regions were amplified. The HTBI primer set drove a first-round RT-PCR of the TCR CDR3. TCRdb re-derived calls from the multiplex PCR reads in MiXCR, one entry per CDR3 protein. Among 350,000 to 400,000 distinct CDR3 sequences, approximately 14% were seen once, and the ten largest hold more than 9.5%.

Sequenced sample: blood. The chain has TRBV4-2 and TRBJ2-4, with TRBD1 identical over 7 bases. The TCR sequence derives from a woman aged 60-75 years with Graves' hyperthyroidism. In DNA form, the CDR3 reads TGTGCCAGCAGCCAACAACAGGGGAATCAAGACATTCAGTACTTC. It translates to CASSQQQGNQDIQYF.